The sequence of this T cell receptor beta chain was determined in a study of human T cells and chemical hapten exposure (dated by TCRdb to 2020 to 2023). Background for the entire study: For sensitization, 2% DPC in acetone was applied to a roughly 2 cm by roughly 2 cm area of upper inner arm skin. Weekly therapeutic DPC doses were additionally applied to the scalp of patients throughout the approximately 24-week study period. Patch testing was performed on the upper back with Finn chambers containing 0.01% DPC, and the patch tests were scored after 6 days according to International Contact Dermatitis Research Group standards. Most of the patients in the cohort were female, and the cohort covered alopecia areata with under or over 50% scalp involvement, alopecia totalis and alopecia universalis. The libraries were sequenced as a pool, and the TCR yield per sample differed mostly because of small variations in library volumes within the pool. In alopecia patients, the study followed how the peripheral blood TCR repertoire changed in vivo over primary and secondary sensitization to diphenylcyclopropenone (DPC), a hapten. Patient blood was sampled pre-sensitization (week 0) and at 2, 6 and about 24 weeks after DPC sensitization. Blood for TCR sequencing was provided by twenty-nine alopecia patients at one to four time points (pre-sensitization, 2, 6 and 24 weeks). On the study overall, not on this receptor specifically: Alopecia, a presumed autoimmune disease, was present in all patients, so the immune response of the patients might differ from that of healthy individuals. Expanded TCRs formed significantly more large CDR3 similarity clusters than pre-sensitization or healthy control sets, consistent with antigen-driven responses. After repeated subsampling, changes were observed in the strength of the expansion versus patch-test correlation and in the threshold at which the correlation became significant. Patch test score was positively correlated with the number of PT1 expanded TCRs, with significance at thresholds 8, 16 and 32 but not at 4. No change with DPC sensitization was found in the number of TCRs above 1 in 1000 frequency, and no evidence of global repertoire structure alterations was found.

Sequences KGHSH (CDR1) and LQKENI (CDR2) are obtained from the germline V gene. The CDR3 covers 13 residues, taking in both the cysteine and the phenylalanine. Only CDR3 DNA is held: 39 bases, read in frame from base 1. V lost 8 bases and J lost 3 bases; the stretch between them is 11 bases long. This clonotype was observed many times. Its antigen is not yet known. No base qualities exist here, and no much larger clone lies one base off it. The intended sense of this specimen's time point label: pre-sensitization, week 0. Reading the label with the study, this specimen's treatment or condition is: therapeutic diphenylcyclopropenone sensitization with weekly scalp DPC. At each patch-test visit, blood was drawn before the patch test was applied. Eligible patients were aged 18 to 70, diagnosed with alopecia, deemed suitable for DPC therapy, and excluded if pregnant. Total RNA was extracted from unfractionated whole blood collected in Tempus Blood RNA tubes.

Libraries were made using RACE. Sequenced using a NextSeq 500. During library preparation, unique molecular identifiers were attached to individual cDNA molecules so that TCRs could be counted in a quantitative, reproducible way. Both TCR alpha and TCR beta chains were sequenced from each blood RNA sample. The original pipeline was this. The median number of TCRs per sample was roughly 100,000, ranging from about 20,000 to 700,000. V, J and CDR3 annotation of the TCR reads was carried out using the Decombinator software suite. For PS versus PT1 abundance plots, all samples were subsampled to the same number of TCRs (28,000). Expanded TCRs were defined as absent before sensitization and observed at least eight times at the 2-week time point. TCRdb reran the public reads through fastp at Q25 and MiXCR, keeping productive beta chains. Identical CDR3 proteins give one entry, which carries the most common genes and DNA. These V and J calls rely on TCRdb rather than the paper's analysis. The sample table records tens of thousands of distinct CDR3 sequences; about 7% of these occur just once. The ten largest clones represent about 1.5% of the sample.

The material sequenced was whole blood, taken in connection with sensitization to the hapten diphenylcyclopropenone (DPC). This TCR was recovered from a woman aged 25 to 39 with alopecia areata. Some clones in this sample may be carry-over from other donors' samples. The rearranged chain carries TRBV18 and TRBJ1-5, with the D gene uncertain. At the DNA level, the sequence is TGTGCCAGCAGTCCTGGCTCCAATCAGCCCCAGCATTTT. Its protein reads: CASSPGSNQPQHF.